The 11 T cell receptor beta chains below were found in one sample sequenced in a study of blood T cell repertoires in COVID-19. This table comes from immunoSEQ multiplex PCR, and its TCRdb copy is limited to in-frame clones, with some not included. The sample lists some 200,000 clones, roughly four fifths seen once, with about 15% in the top ten. Sequenced input: peripheral blood. The receptor source for this set is a man aged 25 to 45 with active or convalescent COVID-19.

The chain couples TRBV28 to TRBJ1-5; D gene uncertain. This CDR3 is built from 14 residues. In germline, CDR1 is MDHEN, CDR2 SYDVKM. Trimming left V 2 bases short and J 0 bases short, with 5 bases between. CDR3 in amino acids: CASSLSHSNQPQHF. CDR3 coding DNA: TGTGCCAGCAGTTTAAGCCATAGCAATCAGCCCCAGCATTTT.

This clone was observed once. This sequence joins TRBV10-3 and TRBJ2-2; maybe TRBD1 (7 bases). This CDR3 has 15 residues. V was pared by 4 bases and J by 5 bases, with 14 bases between. CDR1 and CDR2 (germline): ENHRY, SYGVKD. CDR3 bases: TGTGCCATCAGTGGTGGAGGGGGCCGGACCGGGGAGCTGTTTTTT. Its translation: CAISGGGGRTGELFF.

The chain is built from TRBV5-1 and TRBJ2-5, with 8 bases aligning to TRBD1. The V gene's germline CDR1 is SGHRS and CDR2 YFSETQ. The CDR3 covers 16 residues. J gave up 2 bases and V 6 bases, and 12 bases lay outside the gene matches. CDR3 bases: TGCGCCAGCAACCAGCCGTTACAGGGGGAGCAAGAGACCCAGTACTTC. It is translated as CASNQPLQGEQETQYF.

The V gene is TRBV4-3, the J gene TRBJ1-1; D is unclear. Germline CDR1 LGHNA, CDR2 YSLEER. V was clipped by 0 bases and J by 1 base, with 9 bases between them. This CDR3 is built from 15 residues. The DNA of the CDR3 is TGCGCCAGCAGCCAAGAGATTGGGCCGAACACTGAAGCTTTCTTT. This codes for CASSQEIGPNTEAFF.

The rearrangement links TRBV6-6 to TRBJ1-1; D perhaps matches TRBD1 (5 bases). The CDR3 sequence is 14 residues long. V was trimmed by 4 bases and J by 8 bases, leaving 17 bases between them. The V gene's germline CDR1 is MNHNY and CDR2 SVGAGI (reference sequence). The CDR3 loop is CASSSGWGAGEAFF. For the CDR3, the DNA is TGTGCCAGCAGTTCGGGTTGGGGCGCCGGCGAAGCTTTCTTT.

The rearrangement joins TRBV30 to TRBJ1-5; D is uncertain. V shed 3 bases and J shed 4 bases, with 7 bases lying between them. The CDR3 extends over 12 amino acids. Germline values: CDR1 GTSNPN, CDR2 SVGIG (reference sequence). The CDR3 loop is CAWRRGNQPQHF. CDR3 in DNA: TGTGCCTGGAGAAGAGGGAATCAGCCCCAGCATTTT.

V is TRBV7-2 and J is TRBJ2-5, with 7 nucleotides matching TRBD2. The CDR3 sequence is 16 residues long. The junction had 10 bases not matched to a gene; V was cut back by 3 bases and J by 3 bases. Looked up from germline, CDR1 is SGHTA and CDR2 is FQGNSA. The CDR3 DNA is TGTGCCAGCAGCTTCCCCCAAGGCGGGACTAAAGAGACCCAGTACTTC. This sequence encodes CASSFPQGGTKETQYF.

The CDR3 is CASSLHRVPDYNSPLHF. CDR3 sequence (DNA): TGTGCCAGCAGCTTGCACAGGGTCCCCGACTATAATTCACCCCTCCACTTT. This rearrangement joins TRBV5-6 to TRBJ1-6, with D possibly matching TRBD1 (6 bases). CDR1 is SGHDT, CDR2 YYEEEE, per germline. The CDR3 is 17 residues long. The V end was cut by 1 base, the J end by 3 bases, with 14 bases between.

The V call is TRBV4-1, the J call TRBJ1-2; 9 nucleotides align to TRBD1. J was trimmed by 6 bases and V by 5 bases; bases with no gene match: 10. CDR3 size: 15 residues. The germline gives CDR1 MGHRA, CDR2 YSYEKL. The chain's CDR3 is CASSFRDREMDGYTF. In nucleotides, the CDR3 is TGCGCCAGCAGCTTCCGGGACAGGGAGATGGATGGCTACACCTTC.

The chain joins TRBV7-9 to TRBJ2-1, with D unclear. Germline CDR1 and CDR2: SEHNR and FQNEAQ (reference sequence). This CDR3 has 12 residues. Trimming cost V 3 bases and J 6 bases, with 6 bases left between them. DNA for the CDR3: TGTGCCAGCAGCTTGGGCTCCAATGAGCAGTTCTTC. Translation gives CASSLGSNEQFF.

The chain combines TRBV6-2 or TRBV6-3 with TRBJ1-2, with D possibly TRBD1 on 5 matching bases. The CDR3 is made up of 15 amino acids. Germline V gene sequence: CDR1 MNHEY, CDR2 SVGEGT. V was pared by 2 bases and J by 4 bases, with 14 bases between. In DNA, the CDR3 is TGTGCCAGCAGTTACCCCGGGGGAATCCCCTATGGCTACACCTTC. Its translation: CASSYPGGIPYGYTF.